What follows are 30 T cell receptor beta chains derived from one specimen sequenced in a study of blood T cell repertoires in COVID-19. Profiling relied on immunoSEQ multiplex PCR, and the TCRdb table lists in-frame clones only, not all of them. The sample holds 300,000 or so clones, 80% to 95% seen once. Sequencing was done on a sample of peripheral blood. The receptors were sampled from a woman younger than 45 with COVID-19, enrolled during active disease.

The chain employs TRBV13 and TRBJ1-1, with 10 bases lining up with TRBD1. This CDR3 region has 14 residues. Germline assignment: CDR1 PRHDT and CDR2 FYEKMQ (reference sequence). The V segment lost 4 bases and the J segment 3 bases; nucleotides outside the gene matches: 2. The CDR3 DNA is TGTGCCAGCAGCTGGGGGACAGGGGACACTGAAGCTTTCTTT. Amino acid sequence: CASSWGTGDTEAFF.

V and J are TRBV12-3 or TRBV12-4 and TRBJ2-7; 7 nucleotides line up with TRBD1. J was trimmed by 6 bases and V by 6 bases; bases with no gene match: 8. The CDR3 spans 13 residues. The CDR3 nucleotides read TGTGCCAGCAGCTGGGACAGCGTGGGCGAGCAGTACTTC. It encodes CASSWDSVGEQYF.

In DNA form, the CDR3 reads TGTGCCAGCAGTTACTCGGCGGGAGTTCTTTACAATGAGCAGTTCTTC. Translation: CASSYSAGVLYNEQFF. V is TRBV6-5 and J is TRBJ2-1; 7 nucleotides align to TRBD2. Losses at the gene ends were 0 bases for V and 4 bases for J; bases not matched to a gene: 6. This CDR3 is 16 amino acids long. CDR1 is MNHEY, CDR2 SVGAGI, per germline.

This clone was picked up a small number of times. The chain links TRBV7-2 to TRBJ2-7; D is possibly TRBD1 (6 bases). The V end was cut by 6 bases, the J end by 2 bases, with 11 bases between. This CDR3 region has 13 residues. Germline CDR1 reads SGHTA; CDR2 reads FQGNSA. The CDR3 is CASSSGQTYEQYF. DNA for the CDR3: TGTGCCAGCAGTTCCGGACAGACCTACGAGCAGTACTTC.

The chain's CDR3 is CASSMVRGRGETQYF. CDR3 DNA sequence: TGTGCCAGTAGTATGGTCAGGGGGCGCGGAGAGACCCAGTACTTC. The rearrangement joins TRBV19 to TRBJ2-5; 8 bases fit TRBD1. CDR1 and CDR2 from the germline V gene are LNHDA and SQIVND (reference sequence). This CDR3 has 15 residues. With 3 bases clipped from V and 4 bases from J, the junction kept 7 bases outside the gene matches.

This clone was seen only once. The chain couples TRBV3-1 (or the pseudogene TRBV3-2) to TRBJ2-5, with 9 bases identical to TRBD1. Germline V gene sequence: CDR1 LGHDT, CDR2 YNNKEL (reference sequence). V was pared by 4 bases and J by 5 bases, with 8 bases of the junction left unmatched. The CDR3 contains 15 residues. Here the CDR3 reads CASSPGQGTGETQYF. CDR3 in DNA: TGTGCCAGCAGCCCGGGACAGGGTACTGGGGAGACCCAGTACTTC.

This chain uses TRBV29-1 with TRBJ2-7; D is ambiguous. V lost 5 bases and J lost 2, with 7 bases in between. Per germline, CDR1 SQVTM and CDR2 ANQGSEA. This CDR3 is built from 11 residues. The CDR3 protein is CSVSGTYEQYF. The CDR3 region has the DNA TGCAGCGTTTCCGGTACCTACGAGCAGTACTTC.

The chain has TRBV7-6 and TRBJ2-5, with 7 positions matching TRBD1. In germline, CDR1 is SGHVS, CDR2 FNYEAQ. V was pared by 5 bases and J by 2 bases, with 8 bases of the junction left unmatched. The CDR3 is 15 residues long. This CDR3 reads CASSPPRGQQETQYF. The CDR3 bases are TGTGCCAGCAGCCCACCCAGGGGACAGCAAGAGACCCAGTACTTC.

V and J are TRBV5-1 and TRBJ2-7, with TRBD1 matching over 7 bases. V shed 0 bases, J shed 7 bases, and the junction held 10 bases outside the gene matches. This CDR3 spans 15 amino acids. Germline V gene sequence: CDR1 SGHRS, CDR2 YFSETQ. DNA for the CDR3: TGCGCCAGCAGCTTGGACTCTGGACAGGCCTTGGAGCAGTACTTC. Residues: CASSLDSGQALEQYF.

The chain employs TRBV12-3 or TRBV12-4 and TRBJ2-7, with a weak D call TRBD1 (6 bases). The CDR3 has 13 residues. The V end was cut by 1 base, the J end by 6 bases, with 10 bases between. The CDR3 spells CASSLEDSGEQYF. The DNA for the CDR3 is TGTGCCAGCAGTTTAGAGGACAGCGGCGAGCAGTACTTC.

The chain combines TRBV4-2 with TRBJ1-1; D unresolved. This CDR3 has 14 residues. Trimming left V 4 bases short and J 6 bases short, with 15 bases between. Germline CDR1 reads LGHNA; CDR2 reads YNFKEQ. CDR3 DNA: TGTGCCAGCAGCCCCCCTGGAGGCTGGGCTGAAGCTTTCTTT. Translating gives CASSPPGGWAEAFF.

The V and J genes are TRBV5-5 and TRBJ1-2; 7 bases are shared with TRBD1. This CDR3 region has 13 residues. The germline gives CDR1 SGHKS, CDR2 YYEKEE (reference sequence). The J segment lost 5 bases and the V segment lost 4 bases, leaving 5 bases of the junction unmatched. The CDR3 region has the DNA TGTGCCAGCAGCCCCGGGACAGCGTATGGCTACACCTTC. It encodes CASSPGTAYGYTF.

Concerning this clone itself: Different DNA sequences within this sample yield the same CDR3. The gene calls are TRBV6-5 and TRBJ1-1; TRBD1 matches 9 bases. Germline V gene data show CDR1 as MNHEY and CDR2 as SVGAGI. The V segment lost 5 bases and the J segment 0 bases; nucleotides outside the gene matches: 1. CDR3 length equals 14 residues. The CDR3 DNA reads as TGTGCCAGCAGTCGGACAGGGGTGAACACTGAAGCTTTCTTT. It translates to CASSRTGVNTEAFF.

This chain links TRBV4-1 with TRBJ2-7; TRBD2 might be the D (5 bases). CDR3 size: 15 residues. Germline CDR1 reads MGHRA; CDR2 reads YSYEKL. V was trimmed by 6 bases and J by 6 bases, leaving 21 bases between them. The CDR3 sequence is CASRLGHGDLSEQYF. CDR3 nucleotide sequence: TGCGCCAGCAGACTAGGTCATGGGGATCTATCCGAGCAGTACTTC.

The chain joins TRBV30 to TRBJ2-7; a weak D match, TRBD2 (6 bases). Trimming cost V 0 bases and J 0 bases, with 15 bases left between them. CDR1 and CDR2 (germline): GTSNPN, SVGIG (reference sequence). This CDR3 has 16 residues. The CDR3 sequence: CAWSVRASARSYEQYF. CDR3 DNA: TGTGCCTGGAGTGTACGGGCTAGCGCCCGCTCCTACGAGCAGTACTTC.

This chain joins TRBV30 and TRBJ2-7, with D perhaps matching TRBD2 (6 bases). Deletions cut 0 bases from V and 2 bases from J, with 11 bases between. Germline V CDR1 and CDR2: GTSNPN, SVGIG (reference sequence). The CDR3 has 14 residues. CDR3 in DNA: TGTGCCTGGAGTGTCGGAGGGCTAGCCTACGAGCAGTACTTC. Translation: CAWSVGGLAYEQYF.

On this clone itself: With a far larger clone one base away, a read error is the likely cause. V usage is TRBV28 and J usage is TRBJ2-3; TRBD2 matches 11 bases. Germline loops: CDR1 MDHEN, CDR2 SYDVKM. The CDR3 length is 15 residues. V was pared by 5 bases and J by 0 bases, with 1 base of the junction left unmatched. The CDR3 protein is CASSGTSGSTDTQYF. The DNA for the CDR3 is TGTGCCAGCAGTGGGACTAGCGGAAGCACAGATACGCAGTATTTT.

The V gene is TRBV29-1, the J gene TRBJ2-2; unclear D gene. Trimming cost V 5 bases and J 3 bases, with 13 bases left between them. The CDR3 covers 14 residues. Germline lookup yields CDR1 SQVTM and CDR2 ANQGSEA. CDR3 bases: TGCAGCGTTTCCATGCTATTCGACACCGGGGAGCTGTTTTTT. Residues: CSVSMLFDTGELFF.

This chain uses TRBV7-9 with TRBJ2-1; 10 bases are shared with TRBD2. J lost 7 bases, V lost 5 bases, and 8 bases had no gene match. Germline CDR1 reads SEHNR; CDR2 reads FQNEAQ (reference sequence). The CDR3 extends over 15 amino acids. For the CDR3, the DNA is TGTGCCAGCAGCCCCCTAGCGGGAGTGTGGAATGAGCAGTTCTTC. Its protein product is CASSPLAGVWNEQFF. The whole variable domain, remainder taken from reference TRBV7-9 and TRBJ2-1, is DTGVSQNPRHKITKRGQNVTFRCDPISEHNRLYWYRQTLGQGPEFLTYFQNEAQLEKSRLLSDRFSAERPKGSFSTLEIQRTEQGDSAMYLCASSPLAGVWNEQFFGPGTRLTVL.

This chain connects TRBV28 to TRBJ2-1; TRBD2 matches at 13 bases. The CDR3 contains 15 residues. V was clipped by 6 bases and J by 8 bases; unmatched bases: 7. The germline V gene has CDR1 MDHEN and CDR2 SYDVKM. The CDR3 here is CASSLRLAGGHEQFF. In DNA form, the CDR3 reads TGTGCCAGCAGCCTTCGACTAGCGGGAGGCCATGAGCAGTTCTTC.

V gene TRBV3-1 (or the pseudogene TRBV3-2) combines with J gene TRBJ1-2; 7 nucleotides agree with TRBD1. The CDR3 is made up of 16 amino acids. The germline gives CDR1 LGHDT, CDR2 YNNKEL (reference sequence). V was pared by 0 bases and J by 3 bases, with 7 bases of the junction left unmatched. Here the CDR3 reads CASSQEVSGGYYGYTF. The CDR3 DNA reads TGTGCCAGCAGCCAAGAAGTTTCAGGGGGTTACTATGGCTACACCTTC.

The genes are TRBV3-1 (or the pseudogene TRBV3-2) and TRBJ2-2; D possibly corresponds to TRBD2 (5 bases). The CDR3 consists of 19 residues. Between the trimmed V and J ends, which lost 2 bases and 5 bases, there was a span of 24 bases. CDR1 and CDR2 from the germline V gene are LGHDT and YNNKEL (reference sequence). The DNA of the CDR3 is TGTGCCAGCAGCCAACTCCGTCGGCGGGCAGGATTGGGGACCGGGGAGCTGTTTTTT. This sequence encodes CASSQLRRRAGLGTGELFF.

The V and J genes are TRBV11-2 and TRBJ1-4; D may be TRBD1 (6 bases). V shed 3 bases and J shed 8 bases, with 7 bases lying between them. CDR1 is SGHAT, CDR2 FQNNGV, per germline. The CDR3 length is 12 residues. The CDR3 coding sequence is TGTGCCAGCAGCTTCCAGGGGGAAAAACTGTTTTTT. Amino acid sequence: CASSFQGEKLFF.

The V gene is TRBV3-1 (or the pseudogene TRBV3-2), the J gene TRBJ2-5, with D unclear. V lost 5 bases and J 6 bases, leaving 19 bases between the germline ends. This CDR3 has 15 residues. CDR1 and CDR2 (germline): LGHDT, YNNKEL (reference sequence). The CDR3 DNA sequence: TGTGCCAGCAGCAAAGGAGTGGGCGAGCAGAAGACCCAGTACTTC. Amino acids: CASSKGVGEQKTQYF.

The V call is TRBV3-1 (or the pseudogene TRBV3-2), the J call TRBJ1-4; the match to TRBD1 covers 8 bases. The length of the CDR3 is 15 residues. Germline-derived CDR1 and CDR2 are LGHDT and YNNKEL (reference sequence). V was pared by 3 bases and J by 6 bases, with 6 bases of the junction left unmatched. CDR3 sequence: CASSQDRVDDEKLFF. Here the CDR3 DNA reads TGTGCCAGCAGCCAGGACAGGGTGGATGATGAAAAACTGTTTTTT.

The CDR3 spells CASSLAGEGYEQYF. The CDR3 DNA reads TGCGCCAGCAGCTTAGCGGGAGAGGGGTACGAGCAGTACTTC. This rearrangement joins TRBV5-1 to TRBJ2-7; 8 nucleotides match TRBD2. The CDR3 is 14 residues long. With V trimmed by 2 bases and J by 4 bases, 5 bases remained unmatched. The germline gives CDR1 SGHRS, CDR2 YFSETQ.

The genes are TRBV6-5 and TRBJ1-1, with D tentatively TRBD1 (6 bases). Germline-derived CDR1 and CDR2 are MNHEY and SVGAGI. CDR3 size: 13 residues. V lost 6 bases to trimming and J lost 7 bases, with 15 bases between them. CDR3 sequence reads: CASSSTTGLEAFF. The CDR3 bases are TGTGCCAGCAGCTCTACAACAGGGCTTGAAGCTTTCTTT.

V usage is TRBV15 and J usage is TRBJ1-1; 12 bases fit TRBD1. The V gene end was trimmed by 0 bases and the J gene end by 10 bases; junction bases not matched to a gene: 6. The CDR3 contains 15 residues. CDR1 is LNHNV, CDR2 YYDKDF, per germline (reference sequence). The CDR3 nucleotides are TGTGCCACCAGCAGAGACCCGGGACAGGGGGCTGTAGCTTTCTTT. Encoded protein: CATSRDPGQGAVAFF.

The chain recombines TRBV7-9 with TRBJ1-6; the D is unclear. This CDR3 comprises 13 residues. V lost 2 bases and J 10 bases, leaving 9 bases between the germline ends. CDR1 and CDR2 from the germline V gene are SEHNR and FQNEAQ (reference sequence). CDR3 nucleotides: TGTGCCAGCAGCTTAACATCCGAATCACCCCTCCACTTT. Protein: CASSLTSESPLHF.

This chain connects TRBV27 to TRBJ1-4; 8 bases line up with TRBD1. J lost 6 bases, V lost 6 bases, and 9 bases had no gene match. This CDR3 spans 15 amino acids. Germline-derived CDR1 and CDR2 are MNHEY and SMNVEV (reference sequence). In DNA, the CDR3 is TGTGCCAGCAGGGAATACAGGGGGGGGGATGAAAAACTGTTTTTT. Translating gives CASREYRGGDEKLFF.